Detailed here is one T cell receptor beta chain. Measured with immunoSEQ multiplex PCR; TCRdb has only the in-frame clones, and not every one. Altogether about 120,000 clones are present, approximately 88% being singletons, with the ten largest covering roughly 8%. V was pared by 9 bases and J by 5 bases, with 14 bases between. Germline CDR1 is SGHRS and CDR2 is YFSETQ. CDR3 size: 13 residues. This entry comes from a study of blood T cell repertoires in COVID-19. Background on the study: Collection of acute and convalescent COVID-19 samples took place in the United States, Italy and Spain.

The sequenced sample consisted of peripheral blood. The rearrangement joins TRBV5-1 to TRBJ1-4; the D gene is possibly TRBD1 (6 bases). This TCR was recovered from a woman aged 40 to 50 with acute or convalescent COVID-19. CDR3 in amino acids: CATADSPNEKLFF. The CDR3 region has the DNA TGCGCCACCGCGGACAGTCCAAATGAAAAACTGTTTTTT.